What follows is one TCR beta chain and its context. This clonotype was counted only a few times. Its recognized antigen is unknown. An end of the junction does not agree with germline; a read error may underlie this. The treatment or condition label here, explained by the study, means: live attenuated yellow fever vaccine strain. At each blood-draw timepoint, two biological replicates of bulk PBMCs were collected. PBMCs were isolated from peripheral blood using a standard Ficoll-Paque protocol. TriZol was used to extract RNA from bulk PBMCs, from CD4 and CD8 fractions, and from dextramer-positive and dextramer-negative fractions. The sample comes from a study of T cells after yellow fever vaccination (dated 2019 in TCRdb). General notes on the study: The SMART-Seq v4 Ultra Low Input RNA kit was used to prepare libraries from fractions with low cell numbers. To follow T-cell clones before and after primary and booster YFV17D yellow fever vaccination, bulk TCR alpha and beta repertoires were sequenced over time. Two healthy male donors, one aged 18 to 29 and one aged 30 to 40 years, made up the cohort. Blood was collected at multiple timepoints before and after primary and secondary immunization, and bulk PBMC replicates and cell subsets were isolated.

TCR cDNA was made using 5'RACE template switching, a step that added a universal primer site and unique molecular identifiers. cDNA synthesis was primed from both the TCR alpha and TCR beta constant segments. Libraries were amplified in two PCR steps, with sample barcodes and sequencing adapters added in the second step. Sequencing of libraries was done on Illumina HiSeq 2500 (2x100 bp) or NovaSeq (2x150 bp). Per the original workflow: Demultiplexing of reads and collapsing into UMI consensus sequences were performed with MIGEC, and V(D)J alignment was carried out with MiXCR. Using edgeR on replicate PBMC samples, clonotypes were called vaccine-responding if FDR was below 0.01 and the log2 fold change was above 5 up to day 15. CD4 or CD8 identity was assigned to each bulk clonotype according to whether the clonotype was present at higher abundance in the sequenced CD4 repertoire or the sequenced CD8 repertoire. TCRdb ran its own pipeline on the public reads, namely fastp trimming at Q25 and MiXCR clone calling, and kept in-frame beta chains. When rows share a CDR3 protein, they turn into one entry using the most common DNA and genes. The V and J calls reflect TCRdb's pipeline rather than the authors' work. The sample table shows 600,000 to 750,000 distinct CDR3 sequences, and roughly an eighth are seen once. The ten most abundant clones make up more than 13% of the sample.

Based on the germline V gene, the CDR1 and CDR2 sequences are MNHEY and SVGEGT. From cysteine to phenylalanine, the CDR3 is 12 amino acids long. The DNA shown is the 36-base CDR3, in frame from base 1. What the authors observed across the whole study: A small fraction of clonotypes showed up in both the CD4 and CD8 compartments, probably as a result of convergent recombination. The secondary T-cell response was weaker than the primary response but faster, peaking on day 5 instead of day 15. After the booster, most of the clones that had expanded following primary vaccination were detected again (approximately 95% of CD4 and around 90% of CD8), which suggests that memory was broadly maintained. FACS-sorted repertoires could contain abundant contaminating clonotypes from the bulk population, so computational filtering was required. Because only a couple of donors were included in the study, the extent to which the findings can be generalized is limited.

The sequence came from a man aged 30 to 45 who received the YFV17D yellow fever vaccine. The sequence is built from TRBV6-2 or TRBV6-3 and TRBJ1-5; no confident D gene assignment can be made. This specimen was PBMCs, taken on the day of the yellow fever booster vaccination. CDR3 protein: CASNYGNQPQHF. The nucleotides read TGTGCCAGCAATTACGGCAATCAGCCCCAGCATTTT.